Given below is one TCR beta chain in context. The antigen it binds to is not known. Base qualities are not at hand, and no much larger clone is one base apart. The data were taken from a study of T cell responses to AZD1222 COVID-19 vaccine (dated by TCRdb to the early 2020s). A note on the overall study: A total of over 230 trial participants underwent TCR sequencing, of whom around 200 received two doses of AZD1222 and about 25 received two doses of the MenACWY control vaccine. Trial participants were enrolled by age into 18-55, 56-69 and 70-plus year subgroups, with about 150, 28 and 57 TCR-sequenced participants respectively.

Taken from cysteine to valine, the CDR3 has 14 residues. The sequence is cut down to CDR3 DNA, 42 bases in frame from base 1. The germline ends are 9 bases apart after V is trimmed by 3 bases and J by 0 bases. The germline V gene (reference sequence) specifies MNHEY as CDR1 and SMNVEV as CDR2. General findings and caveats noted by the study authors: Because no samples from the day 14 peak response were available, repertoires could be characterized only after the peak T cell response. Reportedly, almost half of the unique spike-specific TCRs recognized epitopes lying outside the regions that are mutated in the B.1.351 and B.1.1.7 variants. The 56-69-year group was small, and its depth increase did not reach significance, likely because of low power. Conclusions about previously exposed vaccinees are limited because only six or seven AZD1222 recipients were SARS-CoV-2 seropositive at baseline. CD4 TCRs associated with the vaccine covered the entire spike protein, and the dominant responses were in regions 160-218 and 743-854. Participants were mostly white British, with more females than males. The authors suggested clonal diversity may have been underestimated. After two AZD1222 doses, spike-specific TCR breadth and depth were significantly higher than at day 0 and than in MenACWY recipients.

The CDR3 regions of human TCRbeta chains were subjected to immunosequencing. The original methods were these. Repertoire TCRs were checked for matches against a reference library of SARS-CoV-2-specific TCRs that had been generated using the MIRA antigen-specificity platform. Breadth was defined as the fraction of unique TCRs that were SARS-CoV-2-associated, and depth was defined as the fraction of total T cells that were SARS-CoV-2-associated. Using the MIRA data, every spike-specific TCR was mapped to the spike region that the TCR reacted to and assigned to either a CD4 or a CD8 class. Log10-transformed breadth and depth values were compared by one-way ANOVA with Sidak's multiple comparisons tests. TCRdb took over this immuneACCESS table, retaining in-frame rearrangements with V and J assigned. Such tables are incomplete; in checked studies, under half of the missing clones stem from an unresolved V gene, and the remainder is unexplained. V and J calls and clone size are copied from that table; D and trimming were computed from the DNA. The sample table lists under 150,000 clones, 92% of them with a count of one. The leading ten clones occupy 9% to 9.5% of the sample.

The time point label, as the study defines it: about 28 days (+/-7) after the second vaccine dose. AZD1222 recipients whose second dose came at about 4 weeks and those whose second dose came at about 12 weeks were combined into one group, since spike-specific TCR depth and breadth did not differ between the two schedules. Vaccinee samples came from UK trials COV001 and COV002, including a single-blind randomized controlled phase 2/3 trial of AZD1222 (ChAdOx1 nCoV-19) in healthy adults. For TCRbeta chain sequencing, PBMC samples were collected from trial participants at day 0 and at day 28 after the second dose.

The sequence links TRBV27 to TRBJ2-7; the D gene is perhaps TRBD1 or TRBD2, each of them matching over 5 bases. Sequencing was performed on peripheral blood, taken 28 days after the second AZD1222 dose. The TCR sequence derives from an adult who received the AZD1222 COVID-19 vaccine. The encoded CDR3 is CASSFNGASYEQYV. The nucleotides are TGTGCCAGCAGTTTTAACGGGGCCTCCTACGAGCAGTACGTC.